The 5 T cell receptor beta chains given below trace back to one sample, sequenced in a study of T cell repertoires in cytomegalovirus infection. MiXCR, run by TCRdb on the reads, gives a single entry per CDR3 protein. The sample shows approximately 500,000 distinct CDR3 sequences, 10% to 12% of them seen only once. Source material: PBMCs. Source of these receptors: a human donor in good health (CMV status not recorded). Some clones in this sample may be carry-over from other donors' samples.

This clonotype came up many times. V and J are TRBV19 and TRBJ1-4; D gene ambiguous. Between the trimmed V and J ends, which lost 6 bases and 2 bases, there was a span of 16 bases. The CDR3 is made up of 16 amino acids. Germline V CDR1 and CDR2: LNHDA, SQIVND (reference sequence). The DNA for the CDR3 is TGTGCCAGTAGCGAGGAGGGATTTCGGACTAATGAAAAACTGTTTTTT. Amino acid sequence: CASSEEGFRTNEKLFF.

V usage is TRBV13 and J usage is TRBJ2-5; 10 bases line up with TRBD2. The CDR3 covers 16 residues. CDR1 and CDR2 from the germline V gene are PRHDT and FYEKMQ (reference sequence). V lost 5 bases to trimming and J lost 5 bases; unmatched junction nucleotides: 11. The CDR3 DNA reads TGTGCCAGCAGCCATGGACTAGCGGCGGCGGGGGAGACCCAGTACTTC. Protein: CASSHGLAAAGETQYF.

In its sample, this clonotype was seen many times. The V gene is TRBV24-1, the J gene TRBJ2-7, with unresolved D. The CDR3 is 11 amino acids. CDR1 is KGHDR, CDR2 SFDVKD, per germline. The V gene lost 9 bases and the J gene lost 0 bases, with 5 bases spanning the gap. CDR3 DNA sequence: TGTGCCACCCTGGGCTCCTACGAGCAGTACTTC. Residues: CATLGSYEQYF.

Many counts were recorded for this clonotype. This sequence joins TRBV7-9 and TRBJ1-4; the D gene is possibly TRBD1 (6 bases). Germline CDR1 SEHNR, CDR2 FQNEAQ (reference sequence). This CDR3 region has 15 residues. Trimming pared 5 bases from V and 8 bases from J, leaving 18 bases between. CDR3 bases: TGTGCCAGCAGCCGGAGCCTCAGGGGAAGCGAAAAACTGTTTTTT. This gives the protein CASSRSLRGSEKLFF.

This clonotype has at least ten counts. The V gene is TRBV7-6, the J gene TRBJ1-5; unclear D gene. V was shortened by 1 base and J by 7 bases, with 11 bases between the two germline ends. Looked up from germline, CDR1 is SGHVS and CDR2 is FNYEAQ. The CDR3 spans 14 residues. DNA of the CDR3: TGTGCCAGCAGCTTAGATTTCGTCGGACAGCCCCAGCATTTT. Protein: CASSLDFVGQPQHF.